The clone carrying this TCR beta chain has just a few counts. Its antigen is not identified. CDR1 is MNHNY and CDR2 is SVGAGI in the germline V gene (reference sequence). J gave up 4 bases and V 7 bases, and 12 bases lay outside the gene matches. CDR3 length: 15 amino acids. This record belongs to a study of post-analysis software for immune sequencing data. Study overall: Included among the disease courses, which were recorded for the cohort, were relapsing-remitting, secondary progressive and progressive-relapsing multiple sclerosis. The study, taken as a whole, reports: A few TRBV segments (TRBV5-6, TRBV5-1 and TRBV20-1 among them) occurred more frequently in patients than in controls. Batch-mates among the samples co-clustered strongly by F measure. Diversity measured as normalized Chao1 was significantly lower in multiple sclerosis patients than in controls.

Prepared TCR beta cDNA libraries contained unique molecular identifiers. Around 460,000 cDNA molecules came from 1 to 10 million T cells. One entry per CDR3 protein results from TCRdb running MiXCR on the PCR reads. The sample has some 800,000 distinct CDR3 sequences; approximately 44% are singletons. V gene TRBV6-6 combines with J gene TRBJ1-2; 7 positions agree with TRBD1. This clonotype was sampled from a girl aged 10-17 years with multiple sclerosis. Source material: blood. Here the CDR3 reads CASTKTTGVSYGYTF. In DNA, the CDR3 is TGTGCCAGCACCAAAACCACAGGGGTCTCCTATGGCTACACCTTC.